One sample yielded the 8 T cell receptor beta chains listed below, sequenced in a study of T cell repertoires in aging, cancer and after chemotherapy. TRB rearrangements spanning V, D and J were amplified using mixed TRB-A/B primers. TCRdb re-called the multiplex PCR reads through MiXCR, storing one row per CDR3 protein. The sample records around 2,500 distinct CDR3 sequences, around 24% being singletons. Amplification of TCR beta used genomic DNA extracted from peripheral blood. Specimen: blood. Receptor source: a human donor with a solid tumor.

By proportion, this clonotype is medium-sized. V is TRBV11-1 and J is TRBJ2-2; D may be TRBD1 (5 bases). Trimming cost V 1 base and J 6 bases, with 12 bases left between them. The CDR3 extends over 15 amino acids. Looked up from germline, CDR1 is SGHAT and CDR2 is FQDESV (reference sequence). The CDR3 DNA reads TGTGCCAGCAGCTTAGTGGGGCATTTAGCCGGGGAGCTGTTTTTT. This codes for CASSLVGHLAGELFF.

This chain joins TRBV6-5 and TRBJ2-2; D is perhaps TRBD1 or TRBD2 (6 bases each). V was cut by 2 bases and J by 7 bases, with 14 bases left in between. The CDR3 length is 15 residues. Germline CDR1 and CDR2: MNHEY and SVGAGI. CDR3 protein: CASSYGGRGGGELFF. The CDR3 region has the DNA TGTGCCAGCAGTTACGGGGGGCGCGGCGGCGGGGAGCTGTTTTTT.

In this sample, this clonotype turned up a few times. V is TRBV5-1 and J is TRBJ1-5; D gene unclear. Germline-derived CDR1 and CDR2 are SGHRS and YFSETQ. The CDR3 has 14 amino acids. Trimming cost V 1 base and J 5 bases, with 10 bases left between them. The CDR3 DNA sequence: TGCGCCAGCAGCTTGCAGGCAGGTGATCAGCCCCAGCATTTT. Translation: CASSLQAGDQPQHF.

In this sample, this clonotype turned up a few times. The chain carries TRBV27 and TRBJ1-6, with a tentative D call TRBD1 (5 bases). Trimming removed 0 bases from V and 0 bases from J, with 15 bases in between. Germline CDR1 and CDR2: MNHEY and SMNVEV (reference sequence). The CDR3 runs 19 residues. The CDR3 DNA follows: TGTGCCAGCAGTTTATCGATAAACACAGGAGCCTCCTATAATTCACCCCTCCACTTT. This gives the protein CASSLSINTGASYNSPLHF.

This clonotype is classed as medium-sized (0.01 to 0.1%). The V gene is TRBV27, the J gene TRBJ2-7; perhaps TRBD1 as D (5 bases). Trimming removed 2 bases at V and 2 bases at J, with 10 bases between. CDR3 length equals 14 residues. Germline-derived CDR1 and CDR2 are MNHEY and SMNVEV (reference sequence). For the CDR3, the DNA is TGTGCCAGCAGTTTAAGGGGCAGGACCTACGAGCAGTACTTC. Its protein product is CASSLRGRTYEQYF.

This clonotype is termed medium-sized. The genes are TRBV6-1 and TRBJ1-6, with TRBD1 matching 7 bases. J gave up 7 bases and V 10 bases, and 10 bases lay outside the gene matches. Germline lookup yields CDR1 MNHNS and CDR2 SASEGT. The CDR3 loop spans 14 amino acids. The CDR3 DNA reads as TGTGCCACCCTTCAGGACAGGCAAAATTCACCCCTCCACTTT. This codes for CATLQDRQNSPLHF.

This chain connects TRBV20-1 to TRBJ2-5; D is ambiguous. Between the trimmed V and J ends, which lost 3 bases and 3 bases, there was a span of 8 bases. Looked up from germline, CDR1 is DFQATT and CDR2 is SNEGSKA (reference sequence). CDR3 size: 12 residues. CDR3: CSASHLKETQYF. The CDR3 bases are TGCAGTGCTAGTCATCTTAAAGAGACCCAGTACTTC.

V is TRBV5-6 and J is TRBJ2-3; D unclear. Germline CDR1 SGHDT, CDR2 YYEEEE. The CDR3 is 15 residues long. The V gene lost 0 bases and the J gene lost 5 bases, with 13 bases spanning the gap. The CDR3 loop is CASSLAVGMVDTQYF. In DNA form, the CDR3 reads TGTGCCAGCAGCTTGGCCGTGGGAATGGTAGATACGCAGTATTTT. Supplemented by reference TRBV5-6 and TRBJ2-3, the full variable domain reads DAGVTQSPTHLIKTRGQQVTLRCSPKSGHDTVSWYQQALGQGPQFIFQYYEEEERQRGNFPDRFSGHQFPNYSSELNVNALLLGDSALYLCASSLAVGMVDTQYFGPGTRLTVL.